Below, 9 T cell receptor beta chains from the same sample are listed, as sequenced in a study of blood T cell repertoires in COVID-19. Produced via immunoSEQ multiplex PCR; TCRdb's table is partial and in-frame only. Of approximately 76,000 clones listed, about 83% were seen once; the top ten hold around 7.9%. Specimen: peripheral blood. These receptors were obtained from a man aged 25 to 45 with acute or convalescent COVID-19.

V usage is TRBV19 and J usage is TRBJ2-7; TRBD2 might be the D (6 bases). This CDR3 spans 13 amino acids. CDR1 is LNHDA, CDR2 SQIVND, per germline (reference sequence). Trimming removed 7 bases from V and 1 base from J, with 11 bases in between. CDR3 sequence (DNA): TGTGCCAGTAATCAGGAGGGATCCTACGAGCAGTACTTC. Its protein is CASNQEGSYEQYF.

In DNA, the CDR3 is TGCGCCAGCAGGGGACAGGGTGCTCAGCCCCAGCATTTT. As protein: CASRGQGAQPQHF. This chain connects TRBV10-2 to TRBJ1-5; 9 bases match TRBD1. Trimming cost V 6 bases and J 6 bases; bases outside gene matches: 3. This CDR3 has 13 residues. From germline, CDR1 is WSHSY and CDR2 SAAADI.

A word on this clone: The junction departs from the called germline gene at one end, perhaps through a read error. The chain has TRBV7-9 and TRBJ1-6, with TRBD1 as a possible D gene (6 bases). Germline-derived CDR1 and CDR2 are SEHNR and FQNEAQ (reference sequence). This CDR3 has 16 amino acids. Here the CDR3 reads CASSSLTGPYYSPLHF. CDR3 DNA: TGTGCCAGCAGCTCCCTCACAGGGCCCTATTATTCACCCCTCCACTTT.

The chain combines TRBV9 with TRBJ2-1; TRBD1 is a possible D gene (5 bases). The germline gives CDR1 SGDLS, CDR2 YYNGEE. CDR3 length: 14 residues. Trimming pared 4 bases from V and 9 bases from J, leaving 17 bases between. In DNA, the CDR3 is TGTGCCAGCAGCCCCTCTTTGGGGCTCCGTGAGCAGTTCTTC. Protein sequence: CASSPSLGLREQFF.

The chain combines TRBV19 with TRBJ2-4; maybe TRBD1 (5 bases). This CDR3 is built from 15 residues. V was trimmed by 3 bases and J by 5 bases, leaving 14 bases between them. Germline CDR1 reads LNHDA; CDR2 reads SQIVND (reference sequence). CDR3 residues: CASSMADRDENIQYF. In nucleotides, the CDR3 is TGTGCCAGTAGTATGGCAGACAGAGATGAAAACATTCAGTACTTC. The entire variable domain, with the rest obtained from reference TRBV19 and TRBJ2-4, is as follows: DGGITQSPKYLFRKEGQNVTLSCEQNLNHDAMYWYRQDPGQGLRLIYYSQIVNDFQKGDIAEGYSVSREKKESFPLTVTSAQKNPTAFYLCASSMADRDENIQYFGAGTRLSVL.

The gene calls are TRBV4-3 and TRBJ1-1; D is unclear. V lost 3 bases and J 1 base, leaving 12 bases between the germline ends. The CDR3 runs 15 residues. Germline V gene lookup returns CDR1 LGHNA and CDR2 YSLEER. This CDR3 reads CASSQSPGGNTEAFF. Here the CDR3 DNA reads TGCGCCAGCAGCCAGTCCCCTGGCGGGAACACTGAAGCTTTCTTT.

The rearrangement joins TRBV6-5 to TRBJ2-7, with 9 positions matching TRBD1. Germline assignment: CDR1 MNHEY and CDR2 SVGAGI. The CDR3 has 14 residues. The junction had 8 bases not matched to a gene; V was cut back by 5 bases and J by 6 bases. The CDR3 DNA is TGTGCCAGCAGTACCGGGACAGGGATACTCGAGCAGTACTTC. Encoded protein: CASSTGTGILEQYF.

This clone has just one count. This sequence joins TRBV30 and TRBJ1-2, with a possible D match to TRBD1 (6 bases). Trimming removed 0 bases from V and 4 bases from J, with 21 bases in between. The CDR3 is 17 residues long. The germline V gene encodes CDR1 GTSNPN and CDR2 SVGIG (reference sequence). CDR3 sequence: CAWSVRGRGLSGYGYTF. CDR3 sequence (DNA): TGTGCCTGGAGTGTACGCGGCAGGGGCCTTTCTGGCTATGGCTACACCTTC.

The chain couples TRBV28 to TRBJ2-5, with TRBD2 identical over 8 bases. CDR3 length equals 14 residues. From germline, CDR1 is MDHEN and CDR2 SYDVKM. After removal of 5 bases from V and 4 bases from J, the junction contained 6 bases not matched to a gene. CDR3 sequence (DNA): TGTGCCAGCAGTCCAGGGACTAGTCTAGAGACCCAGTACTTC. It translates to CASSPGTSLETQYF.